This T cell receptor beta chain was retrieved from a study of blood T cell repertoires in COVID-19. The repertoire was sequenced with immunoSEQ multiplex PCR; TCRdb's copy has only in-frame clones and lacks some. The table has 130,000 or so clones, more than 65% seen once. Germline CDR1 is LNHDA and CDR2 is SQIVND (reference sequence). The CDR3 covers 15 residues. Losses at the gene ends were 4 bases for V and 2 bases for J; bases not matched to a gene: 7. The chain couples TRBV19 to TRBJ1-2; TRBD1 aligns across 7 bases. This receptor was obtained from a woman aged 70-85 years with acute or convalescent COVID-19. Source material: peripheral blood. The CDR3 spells CASSNKAGGNYGYTF. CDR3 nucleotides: TGTGCCAGTAGTAATAAGGCAGGGGGGAACTATGGCTACACCTTC. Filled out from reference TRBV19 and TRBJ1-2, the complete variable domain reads DGGITQSPKYLFRKEGQNVTLSCEQNLNHDAMYWYRQDPGQGLRLIYYSQIVNDFQKGDIAEGYSVSREKKESFPLTVTSAQKNPTAFYLCASSNKAGGNYGYTFGSGTRLTVV.